A selection of T cell receptor beta chains follows, all from one sample in a study of OX40 agonist ivuxolimab in advanced cancers. Clones were read by immunoSEQ multiplex PCR, and TCRdb kept only the in-frame ones, dropping some. The table has over 35,000 clones, more than 80% seen once. Sequencing used CD4+ or CD8+ T cells sorted from blood, obtained in a trial of the OX40 agonist ivuxolimab. The receptors were gathered from an adult with an advanced solid tumor such as melanoma, head and neck, liver or kidney cancer. Both conserved end residues are part of each CDR3. D genes are given only for firm matches. Expanded clones are given a class, and other clones once, few, many or no size at all.

D	J	V	size	CDR3	DNA
-	TRBJ1-1	TRBV6-5	-	CASSTGGGHTEAFF	TGTGCCAGCAGTACCGGGGGTGGTCACACTGAAGCTTTCTTT
TRBD1	TRBJ1-2	TRBV19	-	CASSITGGNYGYTF	TGTGCCAGTAGTATTACAGGGGGGAACTATGGCTACACCTTC
-	TRBJ2-7	TRBV27	-	CASSLTLPPYEQYF	TGTGCCAGCAGTTTAACCCTACCCCCCTACGAGCAGTACTTC
TRBD2	TRBJ2-5	TRBV7-9	-	CASSPYTGFSGGDF	TGTGCCAGCAGCCCATATACCGGGTTTTCGGGAGGGGACTTC
-	TRBJ2-2	TRBV11-3	-	CASSLSVNTGELFF	TGTGCCAGCAGCTTGTCCGTAAACACCGGGGAGCTGTTTTTT
-	TRBJ1-1	TRBV6-5	-	CASSLIRENTEAFF	TGTGCCAGCAGTTTAATCAGGGAGAACACTGAAGCTTTCTTT
-	TRBJ2-7	TRBV7-2	-	CASSLRGPGYEQYF	TGTGCCAGCAGCTTACGAGGACCGGGCTACGAGCAGTACTTC
TRBD1	TRBJ2-7	TRBV7-9	-	CASSPGQGREQYF	TGTGCCAGCAGCCCCGGACAGGGTCGCGAGCAGTACTTC
TRBD2	TRBJ2-5	TRBV7-8	-	CASSFSGEETQYF	TGTGCCAGCAGCTTTAGCGGGGAAGAGACCCAGTACTTC
TRBD1	TRBJ1-5	TRBV9	once	CASSLGTGGNQPQHF	TGTGCCAGCAGCCTGGGGACAGGGGGCAATCAGCCCCAGCATTTT
TRBD2	TRBJ2-7	TRBV7-9	-	CASSLVGGNYEQYF	TGTGCCAGCAGCTTAGTCGGGGGGAACTACGAGCAGTACTTC
-	TRBJ2-7	TRBV29-1	once	CSVGGNTYEQYF	TGCAGCGTTGGGGGCAATACGTACGAGCAGTACTTC
TRBD1	TRBJ2-3	TRBV12-5	-	CASARIGQGSTDTQYF	TGTGCTAGTGCCAGGATCGGACAGGGCAGCACAGATACGCAGTATTTT
-	TRBJ1-5	TRBV7-9	-	CASSTHLDHNQPQHF	TGTGCCAGCAGTACACATCTAGACCACAATCAGCCCCAGCATTTT
-	TRBJ2-3	TRBV7-9	-	CASSSGQGGADTQYF	TGTGCCAGCAGCTCCGGACAGGGAGGGGCAGATACGCAGTATTTT
-	TRBJ2-7	TRBV7-6	once	CASSRRQGGEGEQYF	TGTGCCAGCAGCCGCCGACAGGGCGGGGAGGGGGAGCAGTACTTC
TRBD2	TRBJ2-7	TRBV11-3	-	CASSLGAGDRYEQYF	TGTGCCAGCAGCTTAGGAGCGGGAGATAGGTACGAGCAGTACTTC
-	TRBJ1-3	TRBV14	once	CASSPRASSGNTIYF	TGTGCCAGCAGCCCGCGGGCCAGCTCTGGAAACACCATATATTTT
-	TRBJ2-1	TRBV20-1	-	CSARDDEQFF	TGCAGTGCTAGAGATGATGAGCAGTTCTTC
TRBD2	TRBJ2-3	TRBV9	-	CASSVEPLAGVTDTQYF	TGTGCCAGCAGCGTAGAGCCGCTAGCGGGAGTCACAGATACGCAGTATTTT
TRBD2	TRBJ2-1	TRBV4-1	-	CASSPSGGEYNEQFF	TGCGCCAGCAGCCCTAGCGGGGGAGAATACAATGAGCAGTTCTTC
-	TRBJ1-1	TRBV29-1	-	CSVLGTEAFF	TGCAGCGTCCTAGGGACTGAAGCTTTCTTT
-	TRBJ1-1	TRBV7-2	-	CASSPYRVGTEAFF	TGTGCCAGCAGCCCCTACAGGGTCGGTACTGAAGCTTTCTTT
-	TRBJ2-2	TRBV7-7	-	CASSLATGVGGELFF	TGTGCTAGCAGCTTAGCGACGGGGGTCGGCGGGGAGCTGTTTTTT
-	TRBJ2-1	TRBV4-3	-	CASSQGLEFYNEQFF	TGCGCCAGCAGCCAAGGACTAGAATTTTACAATGAGCAGTTCTTC
-	TRBJ1-5	TRBV30	once	CAWGRNSNQPQHF	TGTGCCTGGGGGAGGAATAGCAATCAGCCCCAGCATTTT
-	TRBJ1-6	TRBV7-3	-	CASSLGAGLRSPLHF	TGTGCCAGCAGCTTGGGTGCGGGACTCAGGTCACCCCTCCACTTT
-	TRBJ1-6	TRBV5-6	-	CASSLWVINSPLHF	TGTGCCAGCAGCTTATGGGTTATTAATTCACCCCTCCACTTT
-	TRBJ1-1	TRBV6-5	-	CASSYQGNTEAFF	TGTGCCAGCAGTTACCAGGGGAACACTGAAGCTTTCTTT
TRBD2	TRBJ2-1	TRBV11-2	-	CASSPVAGVDEQFF	TGTGCCAGCAGCCCCGTAGCGGGAGTAGATGAGCAGTTCTTC
TRBD1	TRBJ2-5	TRBV27	once	CASSLGPRQGRETQYF	TGTGCCAGCAGTTTAGGACCCCGACAGGGTAGAGAGACCCAGTACTTC
-	TRBJ2-2	TRBV5-4	few	CASRQYWGEFTGELFF	TGTGCCAGCAGACAATACTGGGGCGAATTCACCGGGGAGCTGTTTTTT
-	TRBJ2-3	TRBV19	-	CASSERSSTDTQYF	TGTGCCAGTAGTGAGAGATCTAGCACAGATACGCAGTATTTT
-	TRBJ2-7	TRBV6-6	once	CASSYSRQSYEQYF	TGTGCCAGCAGTTACTCGAGACAGTCCTACGAGCAGTACTTC
-	TRBJ1-2	TRBV6-6	-	CASGRAIYGYTF	TGTGCCAGCGGAAGAGCCATCTATGGCTACACCTTC
-	TRBJ2-5	TRBV27	once	CASSLSPGVGETQYF	TGTGCCAGCAGTTTATCTCCAGGGGTTGGAGAGACCCAGTACTTC
-	TRBJ2-7	TRBV6-5	-	CASSPAGSYEQYF	TGTGCCAGCAGCCCCGCCGGATCCTACGAGCAGTACTTC
-	TRBJ1-1	TRBV5-8	-	CASSLVIRTEAFF	TGTGCCAGCAGCTTAGTTATCAGGACTGAAGCTTTCTTT
-	TRBJ2-1	TRBV21-1	few	CATGATGQQRERYPSQNEQFF	TGTGCCACCGGGGCCACCGGCCAGCAGCGAGAGCGGTATCCGTCTCAGAATGAGCAGTTCTTC
TRBD2	TRBJ2-2	TRBV27	-	CASTLTSGGPPPGGELFF	TGTGCCAGCACTTTGACTAGCGGGGGGCCCCCCCCAGGCGGGGAGCTGTTTTTT
-	TRBJ2-7	TRBV4-3	-	CASSQDVQGYEQYF	TGCGCCAGCAGCCAAGACGTACAGGGCTACGAGCAGTACTTC
TRBD1	TRBJ1-1	TRBV6-5	-	CASSSIDRDTEAFF	TGTGCCAGCAGTTCGATTGACAGGGATACTGAAGCTTTCTTT
-	TRBJ2-7	TRBV11-2	-	CASSPTRGFYEQYF	TGTGCCAGCAGCCCCACAAGGGGCTTCTACGAGCAGTACTTC
TRBD2	TRBJ2-1	TRBV30	-	CAWASGRTYNEQFF	TGTGCCTGGGCTAGCGGGAGGACCTACAATGAGCAGTTCTTC
TRBD1	TRBJ2-7	TRBV5-3	once	CASSTTGGNFYEQYF	TGTGCCAGCAGCACGACAGGGGGAAATTTCTACGAGCAGTACTTC
TRBD2	TRBJ2-1	TRBV9	-	CASSVLLAGPVSYNEQFF	TGTGCCAGCAGCGTATTACTAGCGGGACCCGTTTCCTACAATGAGCAGTTCTTC
-	TRBJ1-1	TRBV5-1	-	CASSFGRDVNTEAFF	TGCGCCAGCAGCTTCGGCAGGGATGTTAACACTGAAGCTTTCTTT
-	TRBJ1-5	TRBV5-4	-	CASEAAWSNQPQHF	TGTGCCAGCGAAGCCGCATGGAGCAATCAGCCCCAGCATTTT
-	TRBJ2-7	TRBV7-9	-	CASSLGQYYEQYF	TGTGCCAGCAGCCTTGGACAGTACTACGAGCAGTACTTC
TRBD2	TRBJ2-1	TRBV2	few	CASPIGDGGSSYNEQFF	TGTGCCAGCCCAATTGGAGACGGGGGGAGCTCCTACAATGAGCAGTTCTTC
TRBD1	TRBJ2-7	TRBV27	once	CASSLSDRGTYEQYF	TGTGCCAGCAGTTTAAGTGACAGGGGAACCTACGAGCAGTACTTC